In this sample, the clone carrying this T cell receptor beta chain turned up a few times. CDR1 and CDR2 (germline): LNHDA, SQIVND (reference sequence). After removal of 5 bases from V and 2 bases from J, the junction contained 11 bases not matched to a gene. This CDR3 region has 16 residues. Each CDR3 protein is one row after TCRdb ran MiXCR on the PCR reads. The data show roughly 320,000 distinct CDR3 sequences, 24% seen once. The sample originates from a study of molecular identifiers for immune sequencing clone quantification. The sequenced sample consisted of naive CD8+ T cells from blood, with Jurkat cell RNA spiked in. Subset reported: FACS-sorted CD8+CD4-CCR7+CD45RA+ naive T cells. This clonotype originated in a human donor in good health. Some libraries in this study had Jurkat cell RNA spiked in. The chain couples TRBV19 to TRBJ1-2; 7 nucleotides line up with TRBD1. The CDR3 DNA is TGTGCCAGTAGTGCCCCGGGACAGATTTCCAACTATGGCTACACCTTC. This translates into CASSAPGQISNYGYTF.